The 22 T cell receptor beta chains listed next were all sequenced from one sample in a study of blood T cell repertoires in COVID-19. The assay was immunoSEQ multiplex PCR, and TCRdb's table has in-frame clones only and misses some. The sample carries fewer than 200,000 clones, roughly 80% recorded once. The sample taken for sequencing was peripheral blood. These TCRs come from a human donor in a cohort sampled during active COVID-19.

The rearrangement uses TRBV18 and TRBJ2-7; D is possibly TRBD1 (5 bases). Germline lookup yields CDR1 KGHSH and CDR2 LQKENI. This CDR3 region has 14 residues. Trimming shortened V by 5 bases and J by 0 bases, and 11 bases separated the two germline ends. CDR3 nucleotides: TGTGCCAGCTCAAAGGGGTACGTCTCCTACGAGCAGTACTTC. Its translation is CASSKGYVSYEQYF.

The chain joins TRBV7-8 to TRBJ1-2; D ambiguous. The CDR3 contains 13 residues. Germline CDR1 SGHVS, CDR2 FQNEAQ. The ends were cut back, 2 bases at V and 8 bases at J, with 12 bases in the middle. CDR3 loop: CASSLTTRWGYTF. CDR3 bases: TGTGCCAGCAGCTTAACCACCCGGTGGGGCTACACCTTC.

This CDR3 is CASSLRGGQPQHF. CDR3 DNA sequence: TGTGCCAGCAGTTTACGGGGGGGACAGCCCCAGCATTTT. The chain carries TRBV12-3 or TRBV12-4 and TRBJ1-5, with a weak D call TRBD1 (5 bases). Trimming cost V 2 bases and J 7 bases, with 9 bases left between them. CDR3 size: 13 residues.

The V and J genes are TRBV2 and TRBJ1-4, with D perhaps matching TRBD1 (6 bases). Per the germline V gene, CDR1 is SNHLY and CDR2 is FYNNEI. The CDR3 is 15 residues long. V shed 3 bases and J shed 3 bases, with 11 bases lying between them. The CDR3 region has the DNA TGTGCCAGCAGTGAGACAGGCGTCCCTAATGAAAAACTGTTTTTT. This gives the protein CASSETGVPNEKLFF.

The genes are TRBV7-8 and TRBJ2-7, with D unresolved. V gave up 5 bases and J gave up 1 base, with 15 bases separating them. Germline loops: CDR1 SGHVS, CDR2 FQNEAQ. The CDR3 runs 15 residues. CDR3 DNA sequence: TGTGCCAGCAGCCTTACTGCTACCTCTTCCTACGAGCAGTACTTC. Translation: CASSLTATSSYEQYF.

This CDR3 is CASSLYRNYGYTF. CDR3 DNA: TGTGCCAGCAGCTTGTATCGTAACTATGGCTACACCTTC. This rearrangement joins TRBV5-5 to TRBJ1-2; D not certain. Germline CDR1 is SGHKS and CDR2 is YYEKEE (reference sequence). The CDR3 extends over 13 amino acids. Trimming pared 1 base from V and 1 base from J, leaving 5 bases between.

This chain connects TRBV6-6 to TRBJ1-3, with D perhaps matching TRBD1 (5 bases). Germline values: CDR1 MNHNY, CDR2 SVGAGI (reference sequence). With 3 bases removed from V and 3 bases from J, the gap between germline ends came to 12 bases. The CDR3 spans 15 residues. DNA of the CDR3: TGTGCCAGCAGTTATAAGGGGTGGGATGGAAACACCATATATTTT. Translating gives CASSYKGWDGNTIYF.

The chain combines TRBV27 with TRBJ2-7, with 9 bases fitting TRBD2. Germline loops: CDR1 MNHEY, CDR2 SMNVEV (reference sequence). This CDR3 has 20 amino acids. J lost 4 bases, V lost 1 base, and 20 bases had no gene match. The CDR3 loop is CASSLFYVASGTPGAYEQYF. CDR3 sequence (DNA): TGTGCCAGCAGTTTATTCTATGTGGCTAGCGGGACTCCCGGGGCTTACGAGCAGTACTTC.

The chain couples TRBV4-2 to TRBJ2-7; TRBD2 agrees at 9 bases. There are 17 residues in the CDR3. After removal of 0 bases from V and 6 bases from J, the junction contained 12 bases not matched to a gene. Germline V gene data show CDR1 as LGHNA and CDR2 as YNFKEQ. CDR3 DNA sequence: TGTGCCAGCAGCCAAGATGTCTCGTCTAGCGGGGTCACCGAGCAGTACTTC. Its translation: CASSQDVSSSGVTEQYF.

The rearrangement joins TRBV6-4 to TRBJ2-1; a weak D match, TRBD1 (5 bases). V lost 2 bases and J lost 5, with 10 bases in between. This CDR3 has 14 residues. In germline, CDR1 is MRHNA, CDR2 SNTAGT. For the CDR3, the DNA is TGTGCCAGCAGTGACAGGGGCGTAAACAATGAGCAGTTCTTC. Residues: CASSDRGVNNEQFF.

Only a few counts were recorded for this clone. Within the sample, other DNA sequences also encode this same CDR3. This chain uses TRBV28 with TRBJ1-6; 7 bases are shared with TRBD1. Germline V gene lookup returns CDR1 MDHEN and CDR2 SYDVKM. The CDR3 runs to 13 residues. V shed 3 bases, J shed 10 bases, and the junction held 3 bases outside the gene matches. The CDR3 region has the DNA TGTGCCAGCAGTTTCAGGGGGAGCTCACCCCTCCACTTT. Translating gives CASSFRGSSPLHF.

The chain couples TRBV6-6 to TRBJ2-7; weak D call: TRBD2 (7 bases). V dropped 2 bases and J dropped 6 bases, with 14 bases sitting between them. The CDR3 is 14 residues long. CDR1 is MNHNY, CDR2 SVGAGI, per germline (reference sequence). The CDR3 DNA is TGTGCCAGCAGTTACGTGGGAGGGGGAGGCGAGCAGTACTTC. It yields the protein CASSYVGGGGEQYF.

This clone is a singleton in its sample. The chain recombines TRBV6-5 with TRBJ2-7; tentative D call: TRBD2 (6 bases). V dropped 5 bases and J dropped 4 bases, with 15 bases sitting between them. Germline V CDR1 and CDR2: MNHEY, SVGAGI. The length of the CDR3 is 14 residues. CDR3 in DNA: TGTGCCAGCAGTAACCGGGACTCTTCTTACGAGCAGTACTTC. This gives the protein CASSNRDSSYEQYF.

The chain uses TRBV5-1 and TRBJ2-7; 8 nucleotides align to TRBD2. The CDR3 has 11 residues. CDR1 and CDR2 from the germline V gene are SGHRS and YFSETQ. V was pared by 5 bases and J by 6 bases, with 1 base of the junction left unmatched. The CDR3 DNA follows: TGCGCCAGCAGGCGGGGGGTCGAGCAGTACTTC. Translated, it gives CASRRGVEQYF.

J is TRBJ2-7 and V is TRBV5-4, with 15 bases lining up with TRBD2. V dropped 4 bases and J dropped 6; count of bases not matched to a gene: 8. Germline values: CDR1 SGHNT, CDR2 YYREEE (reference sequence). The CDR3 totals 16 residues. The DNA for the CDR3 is TGTGCCAGCAGCGGCGGACTAGCGGGAGGGCCCACCGAGCAGTACTTC. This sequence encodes CASSGGLAGGPTEQYF.

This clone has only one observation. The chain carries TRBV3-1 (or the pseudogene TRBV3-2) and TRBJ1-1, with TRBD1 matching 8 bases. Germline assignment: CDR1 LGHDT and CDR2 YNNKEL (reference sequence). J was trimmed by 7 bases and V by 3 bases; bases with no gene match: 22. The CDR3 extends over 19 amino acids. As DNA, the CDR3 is TGTGCCAGCAGCCATTCCCAAAGGGCATGGACAGGGCCGCACGGTGAAGCTTTCTTT. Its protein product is CASSHSQRAWTGPHGEAFF.

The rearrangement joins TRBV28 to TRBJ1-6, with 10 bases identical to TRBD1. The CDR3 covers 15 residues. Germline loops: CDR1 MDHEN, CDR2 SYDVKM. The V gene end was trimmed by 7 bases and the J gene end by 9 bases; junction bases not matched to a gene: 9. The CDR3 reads CASKPRGQGFSPLHF. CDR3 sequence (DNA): TGTGCCAGCAAGCCCCGGGGACAGGGGTTTTCACCCCTCCACTTT. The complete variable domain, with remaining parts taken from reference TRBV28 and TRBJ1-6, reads DVKVTQSSRYLVKRTGEKVFLECVQDMDHENMFWYRQDPGLGLRLIYFSYDVKMKEKGDIPEGYSVSREKKERFSLILESASTNQTSMYLCASKPRGQGFSPLHFGNGTRLTVT.

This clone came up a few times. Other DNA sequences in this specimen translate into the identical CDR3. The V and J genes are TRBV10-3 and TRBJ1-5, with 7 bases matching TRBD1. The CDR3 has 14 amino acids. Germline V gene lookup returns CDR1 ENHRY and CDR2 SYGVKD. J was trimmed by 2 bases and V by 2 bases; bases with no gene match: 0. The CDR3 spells CAISEGQGNQPQHF. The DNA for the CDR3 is TGTGCCATCAGTGAGGGACAGGGCAATCAGCCCCAGCATTTT.

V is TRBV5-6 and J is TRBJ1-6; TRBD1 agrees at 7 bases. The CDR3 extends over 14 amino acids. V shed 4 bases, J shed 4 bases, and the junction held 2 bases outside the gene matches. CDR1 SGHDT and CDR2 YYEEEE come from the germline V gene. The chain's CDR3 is CASSRGQYNSPLHF. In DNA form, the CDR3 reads TGTGCCAGCAGCCGGGGACAGTATAATTCACCCCTCCACTTT.

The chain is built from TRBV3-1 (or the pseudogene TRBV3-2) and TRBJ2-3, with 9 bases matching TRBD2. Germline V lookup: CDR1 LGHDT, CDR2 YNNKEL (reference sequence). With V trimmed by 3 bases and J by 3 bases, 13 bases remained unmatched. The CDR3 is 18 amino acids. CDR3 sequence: CASSHNLFSGGSTDTQYF. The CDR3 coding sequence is TGTGCCAGCAGCCACAACCTTTTCAGCGGGGGGAGTACAGATACGCAGTATTTT.

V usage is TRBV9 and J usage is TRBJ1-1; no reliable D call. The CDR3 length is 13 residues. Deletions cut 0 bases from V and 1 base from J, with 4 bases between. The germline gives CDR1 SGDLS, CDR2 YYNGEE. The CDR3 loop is CASSVAWNTEAFF. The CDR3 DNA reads TGTGCCAGCAGCGTAGCCTGGAACACTGAAGCTTTCTTT.

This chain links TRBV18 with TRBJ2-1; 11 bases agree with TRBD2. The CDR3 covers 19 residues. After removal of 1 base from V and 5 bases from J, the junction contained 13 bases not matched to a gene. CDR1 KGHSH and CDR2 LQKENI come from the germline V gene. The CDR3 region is CASSPRLFSGGAGNNEQFF. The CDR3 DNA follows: TGTGCCAGCTCACCACGGCTTTTTAGCGGGGGGGCCGGGAACAATGAGCAGTTCTTC. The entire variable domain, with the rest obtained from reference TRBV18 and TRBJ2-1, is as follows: NAGVMQNPRHLVRRRGQEARLRCSPMKGHSHVYWYRQLPEEGLKFMVYLQKENIIDESGMPKERFSAEFPKEGPSILRIQQVVRGDSAAYFCASSPRLFSGGAGNNEQFFGPGTRLTVL.